This TCR beta chain was captured in a study of blood T cell repertoires in COVID-19. Study context: Samples of COVID-19 (acute and convalescent) were obtained from the United States, Italy and Spain.

CDR1 is SGHDT, CDR2 YYEEEE, per germline. The CDR3 is made up of 17 amino acids. V lost 1 base and J lost 0, with 14 bases in between. The table came from immunoSEQ multiplex PCR; TCRdb's copy has only in-frame clones and leaves some out. The table lists fewer than 300,000 clones, approximately 88% of them singletons. Sequencing input: peripheral blood. The genes are TRBV5-6 and TRBJ2-4, with D unresolved. The TCR originated in a human donor with COVID-19, enrolled during active disease. The donor label of this sample is uncertain. CDR3 nucleotide sequence: TGTGCCAGCAGCTTGTTGTCGGCGGTTCTAGCCAAAAACATTCAGTACTTC. Protein sequence: CASSLLSAVLAKNIQYF.